This is a list of T cell receptor beta chains from one sample in a study of cytomegalovirus exposure and HLA in healthy donors. Sequencing was performed with immunoSEQ multiplex PCR; in TCRdb, only in-frame clones are kept and a portion is missing. This sample has 85,000 to 100,000 clones, with about 70% found just once. The sample comprised PBMCs. Source of these receptors: a human donor in good health. Each CDR3 is given with its conserved first and last residue. A D gene is named only where the DNA matches it firmly. For some rows the clone size is stated as once, few or many, or as a class when expanded; others skip it.

TRBV13,NA,TRBJ2-3,TRBD1,CASSARTGGTDTQYF,TGTGCCAGCAGCGCCCGGACAGGGGGGACAGATACGCAGTATTTT
TRBV7-8,NA,TRBJ2-7,TRBD1,CASSPRTGAGYEQYF,TGTGCCAGCAGCCCTAGAACAGGGGCAGGCTACGAGCAGTACTTC
TRBV12-5,once,TRBJ1-3,NA,CASGLVSGASGNTIYF,TGTGCTAGTGGTTTGGTAAGCGGAGCTTCTGGAAACACCATATATTTT
TRBV7-2,NA,TRBJ2-7,NA,CASSLYEGGEQYF,TGTGCCAGCAGCTTATACGAGGGTGGTGAGCAGTACTTC
TRBV27,NA,TRBJ1-6,NA,CATRPRTDNSPLHF,TGTGCCACTCGGCCACGGACAGATAATTCACCCCTCCACTTT
TRBV11-2,NA,TRBJ1-2,NA,CASSLGAPGDYTF,TGTGCCAGCAGCCTGGGGGCCCCTGGGGACTACACCTTC
TRBV6-5,NA,TRBJ1-1,NA,CASSYHTGLNTEAFF,TGTGCCAGCAGTTACCACACAGGCCTGAACACTGAAGCTTTCTTT
TRBV10-3,NA,TRBJ1-1,NA,CAIRGRGPEAFF,TGTGCCATCAGAGGGCGGGGACCTGAAGCTTTCTTT
TRBV27,few,TRBJ2-3,TRBD2,CASKPGGQDTQYF,TGTGCCAGCAAGCCGGGGGGGCAAGATACGCAGTATTTT
TRBV9,NA,TRBJ2-7,NA,CASSRGLAEQYF,TGTGCCAGCAGCAGGGGGTTGGCCGAGCAGTACTTC
TRBV6-6,NA,TRBJ2-3,NA,CASTLLAGSTDTQYF,TGTGCCAGCACCTTACTAGCAGGGAGCACAGATACGCAGTATTTT